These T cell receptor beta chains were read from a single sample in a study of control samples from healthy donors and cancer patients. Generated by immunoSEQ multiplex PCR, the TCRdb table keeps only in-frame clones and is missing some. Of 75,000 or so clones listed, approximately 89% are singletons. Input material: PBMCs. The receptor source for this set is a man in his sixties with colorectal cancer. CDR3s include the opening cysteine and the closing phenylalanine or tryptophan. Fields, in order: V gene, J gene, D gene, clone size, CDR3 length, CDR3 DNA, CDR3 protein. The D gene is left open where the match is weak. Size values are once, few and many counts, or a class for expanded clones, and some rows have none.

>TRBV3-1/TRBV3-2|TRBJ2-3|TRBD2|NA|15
TGTGCCAGCAGTCCTACCGGGGGGTTCACAGATACGCAGTATTTT
CASSPTGGFTDTQYF
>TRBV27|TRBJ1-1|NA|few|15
TGTGCCAGCAGTTTATCGAGTAGGGATACCACTGAAGCTTTCTTT
CASSLSSRDTTEAFF
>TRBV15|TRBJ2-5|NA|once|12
TGTGCCACCAGCAGGGTTCAAGAGACCCAGTACTTC
CATSRVQETQYF
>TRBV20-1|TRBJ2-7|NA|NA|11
TGCAGTGCTCTCATTGCCTACGAGCAGTACTTC
CSALIAYEQYF
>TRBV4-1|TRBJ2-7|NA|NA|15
TGCGCCAGCAGCCAAGATGGGGCAGGGAGGCTCGAGCAGTACTTC
CASSQDGAGRLEQYF
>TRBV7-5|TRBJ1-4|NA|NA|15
TGTGCCAGAAGCCGGGTGGGGGCTTCTAATGAAAAACTGTTTTTT
CARSRVGASNEKLFF
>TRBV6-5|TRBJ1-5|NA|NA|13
TGTGCCAGCAGTTACTCTATTGGTCAGCCCCAGCATTTT
CASSYSIGQPQHF
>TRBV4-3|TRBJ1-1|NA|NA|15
TGCGCCAGCAGCCAAGATCTGGAGGGGAGGACTGAAGCTTTCTTT
CASSQDLEGRTEAFF
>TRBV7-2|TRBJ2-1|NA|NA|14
TGTGCCAGCAGCTTAGTTATGGTTGTGCATGAGCAGTTCTTC
CASSLVMVVHEQFF
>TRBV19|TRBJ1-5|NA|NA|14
TGTGCCAGTATGGGGGGACTTAGCAATCAGCCCCAGCATTTT
CASMGGLSNQPQHF
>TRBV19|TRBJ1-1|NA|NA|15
TGTGCCAGTAGTATAAGGACAGAGATGAACACTGAAGCTTTCTTT
CASSIRTEMNTEAFF
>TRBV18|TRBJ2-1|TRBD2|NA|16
TGTGCCAGCTCACGGGGACTAACCGGGTCCTACAATGAGCAGTTCTTC
CASSRGLTGSYNEQFF
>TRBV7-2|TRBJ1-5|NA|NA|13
TGTGCCAGCAGCCTAAAGGACGCCTCGACCCAGCATTTT
CASSLKDASTQHF
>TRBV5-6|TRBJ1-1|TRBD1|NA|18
TGTGCCAGCAGCTTGAGGGTGGGGGCAGGGGGCCAGAACACTGAAGCTTTCTTT
CASSLRVGAGGQNTEAFF
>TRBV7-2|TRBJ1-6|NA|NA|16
TGTGCCAGCAGCTTCGGGGGCAGCTCCTATAATTCACCCCTCCACTTT
CASSFGGSSYNSPLHF
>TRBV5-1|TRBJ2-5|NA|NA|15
TGCGCCAGCAGCCTGGGAGGGACAAAACAAGAGACCCAGTACTTC
CASSLGGTKQETQYF
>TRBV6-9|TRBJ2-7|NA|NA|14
TGTGCCAGCAGTTGGTTCCGGGGGTTCCACGAGCAGTACTTC
CASSWFRGFHEQYF
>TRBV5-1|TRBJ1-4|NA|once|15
TGCGCCAGCAGCGCCACAGTTGCAACTAATGAAAAACTGTTTTTT
CASSATVATNEKLFF
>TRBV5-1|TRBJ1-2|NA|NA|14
TGCGCCAGCAGCTTGGTTCCCGGCGCCTATGGCTACACCTTC
CASSLVPGAYGYTF
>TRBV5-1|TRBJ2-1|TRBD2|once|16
TGCGCCAGCAGCCTTGAGCGGGGGGACTTCTACAATGAGCAGTTCTTC
CASSLERGDFYNEQFF
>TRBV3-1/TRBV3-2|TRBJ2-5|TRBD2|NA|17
TGTGCCAGCAGCCAAATGCGTAGCGGGGGCTCCTGGGAGACCCAGTACTTC
CASSQMRSGGSWETQYF
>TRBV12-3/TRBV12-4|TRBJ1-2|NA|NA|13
TGTGCCAGCAGTTCCCCCAGGCTGGATGGCTACACCTTC
CASSSPRLDGYTF
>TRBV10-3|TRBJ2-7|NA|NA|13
TGTGCCGCTCGCGGGACAGAGACCTACGAGCAGTACTTC
CAARGTETYEQYF
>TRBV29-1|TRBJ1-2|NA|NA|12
TGCAGCGTTGCTATAGTAGAGGGTGGCTACACCTTC
CSVAIVEGGYTF
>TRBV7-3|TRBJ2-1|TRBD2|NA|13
TGTGCCAGCGGGGCGGGGGTAAACAATGAGCAGTTCTTC
CASGAGVNNEQFF
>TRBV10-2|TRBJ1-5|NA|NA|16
TGCGCCAGCAGTGAGGGGGCTGGGATCGACAATCAGCCCCAGCATTTT
CASSEGAGIDNQPQHF
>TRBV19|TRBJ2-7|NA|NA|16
TGTGCCAGTAGCTACTACCCGGCCGCATACTCCTACGAGCAGTACTTC
CASSYYPAAYSYEQYF
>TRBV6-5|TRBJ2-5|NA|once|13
TGTGCCTCCCGGGGATCCGCGGTAGAGACCCAGTACTTC
CASRGSAVETQYF
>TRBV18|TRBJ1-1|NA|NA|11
TGTGCCAGCTCACCTAGGGCTGAAGCTTTCTTT
CASSPRAEAFF
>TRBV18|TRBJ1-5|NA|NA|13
TGTGCCAGCTCACCATTGGACAATCAGCCCCAGCATTTT
CASSPLDNQPQHF
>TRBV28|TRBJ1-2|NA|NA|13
TGTGCCAGCAGTTTGGAGAGGGCCTCTGGCTACACCTTC
CASSLERASGYTF
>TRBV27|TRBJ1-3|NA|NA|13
TGTGCCAGCAGGGGACACGTCCTGAGCACCATATATTTT
CASRGHVLSTIYF
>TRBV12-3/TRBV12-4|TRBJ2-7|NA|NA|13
TGTGCCAGCAGACTCGACAGCTCCTACGAGCAGTACTTC
CASRLDSSYEQYF
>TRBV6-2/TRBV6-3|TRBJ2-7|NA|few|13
TGTGCCAGCAGTTCGCCAGCGGGTCGCGAGCAGTACTTC
CASSSPAGREQYF